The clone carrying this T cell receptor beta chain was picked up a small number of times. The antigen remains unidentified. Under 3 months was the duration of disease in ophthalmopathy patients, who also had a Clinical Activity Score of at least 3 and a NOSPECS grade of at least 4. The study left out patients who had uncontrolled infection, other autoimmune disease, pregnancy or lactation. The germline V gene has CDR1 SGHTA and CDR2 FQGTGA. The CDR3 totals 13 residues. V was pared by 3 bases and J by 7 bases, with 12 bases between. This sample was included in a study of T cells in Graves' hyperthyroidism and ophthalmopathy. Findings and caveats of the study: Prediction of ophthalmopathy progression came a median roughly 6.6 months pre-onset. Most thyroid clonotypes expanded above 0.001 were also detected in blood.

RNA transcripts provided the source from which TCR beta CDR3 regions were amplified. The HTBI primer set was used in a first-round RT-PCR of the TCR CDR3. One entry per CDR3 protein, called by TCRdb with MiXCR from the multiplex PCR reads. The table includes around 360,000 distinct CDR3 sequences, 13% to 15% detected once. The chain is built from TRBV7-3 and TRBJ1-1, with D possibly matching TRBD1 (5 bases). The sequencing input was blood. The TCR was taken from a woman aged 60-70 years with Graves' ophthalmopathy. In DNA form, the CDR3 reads TGTGCCAGCAGCTTGGGGACCGAGCTTGAAGCTTTCTTT. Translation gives CASSLGTELEAFF.